One and the same sample provided the 27 T cell receptor beta chains below, sequenced in a study of Graves' ophthalmopathy and Graves' hyperthyroidism. Scientists amplified the TCR beta CDR3 regions from RNA transcripts. Investigators did first-round RT-PCR with HTBI primers, then second-round multiplex PCR. In TCRdb, the multiplex PCR reads were re-called with MiXCR into one record per CDR3 protein. The repertoire has around 470,000 distinct CDR3 sequences, roughly 14% of them found once; the top ten carry about 9.4%. The sequenced sample consisted of blood. The receptors originated from a young woman with Graves' ophthalmopathy.

This clonotype was detected many times. This chain uses TRBV20-1 with TRBJ2-7, with D possibly being TRBD1 or TRBD2 (5 bases each). Germline lookup yields CDR1 DFQATT and CDR2 SNEGSKA (reference sequence). Trimming cost V 5 bases and J 2 bases, with 13 bases left between them. This CDR3 has 13 residues. In nucleotides, the CDR3 is TGCAGTGCTGATAGGGACCGCACCTACGAGCAGTACTTC. Residues: CSADRDRTYEQYF.

The rearrangement uses TRBV20-1 and TRBJ2-7; weak D call: TRBD2 (6 bases). The V and J ends lost 5 bases and 2 bases respectively, with 13 bases between them. CDR1 is DFQATT, CDR2 SNEGSKA, per germline (reference sequence). This CDR3 is built from 13 residues. CDR3 bases: TGCAGTGCTGGCCGGGACTCCCCCTACGAGCAGTACTTC. It encodes CSAGRDSPYEQYF.

This clonotype showed up many times. This chain connects TRBV6-5 to TRBJ1-5; D might be TRBD1 (5 bases). V was clipped by 2 bases and J by 4 bases, with 9 bases between them. CDR1 is MNHEY and CDR2 is SVGAGI in the germline V gene. The CDR3 is 14 residues long. The CDR3 protein is CASSYSYRNQPQHF. The CDR3 DNA reads as TGTGCCAGCAGTTACAGCTACAGGAATCAGCCCCAGCATTTT.

The sample holds many counts of this clonotype. The chain joins TRBV6-1 to TRBJ1-5; D unresolved. V lost 4 bases, J lost 0 bases, and 10 bases lay in between. Germline-derived CDR1 and CDR2 are MNHNS and SASEGT. CDR3 size: 15 residues. The CDR3 region is CASSALKNSNQPQHF. The CDR3 nucleotides read TGTGCCAGCAGTGCACTTAAGAATAGCAATCAGCCCCAGCATTTT.

In its sample, this clonotype was seen many times. V is TRBV27 and J is TRBJ1-5; unclear D gene. CDR3 length: 16 amino acids. The V gene's germline CDR1 is MNHEY and CDR2 SMNVEV (reference sequence). V was trimmed by 0 bases and J by 0 bases, leaving 9 bases between them. CDR3 sequence reads: CASSLSGRYSNQPQHF. The DNA of the CDR3 is TGTGCCAGCAGTTTATCAGGGCGGTATAGCAATCAGCCCCAGCATTTT.

This clonotype appeared many times. This chain connects TRBV27 to TRBJ1-5; D is perhaps TRBD1 (5 bases). The CDR3 covers 13 residues. Per germline, CDR1 MNHEY and CDR2 SMNVEV (reference sequence). Trimming took off 3 bases at V and 6 bases at J, with 9 bases between the two ends. This chain's CDR3 is CASSFKGPQPQHF. The CDR3 DNA reads TGTGCCAGCAGTTTTAAGGGGCCTCAGCCCCAGCATTTT.

The J gene is TRBJ2-5, the V gene TRBV2; D gene unclear. Germline V lookup: CDR1 SNHLY, CDR2 FYNNEI. V was shortened by 0 bases and J by 7 bases, with 12 bases between the two germline ends. This CDR3 comprises 14 residues. CDR3 protein: CASSEAGHRATQYF. CDR3 DNA: TGTGCCAGCAGTGAAGCGGGTCACCGAGCGACCCAGTACTTC.

This clonotype was detected many times. The rearrangement joins TRBV7-2 to TRBJ2-7, with D uncertain. The CDR3 runs 13 residues. V was cut by 4 bases and J by 2 bases, with 9 bases left in between. From germline, CDR1 is SGHTA and CDR2 FQGNSA. The CDR3 protein is CASSYRSAYEQYF. The CDR3 DNA is TGTGCCAGCAGCTACCGCTCCGCCTACGAGCAGTACTTC.

A note on this clonotype: Possible read error: a much larger clone is one base away. The V call is TRBV20-1, the J call TRBJ2-7; 9 nucleotides match TRBD2. Germline loops: CDR1 DFQATT, CDR2 SNEGSKA (reference sequence). This CDR3 has 17 residues. The CDR3 is CSAREEGLAGFFHERYF. The CDR3 DNA is TGCAGTGCTAGAGAGGAGGGCCTAGCGGGGTTCTTCCACGAGCGGTACTTC.

The chain is built from TRBV7-2 and TRBJ2-4; D possibly corresponds to TRBD1 (5 bases). Germline values: CDR1 SGHTA, CDR2 FQGNSA. The CDR3 has 16 amino acids. Trimming left V 5 bases short and J 7 bases short, with 21 bases between. The CDR3 is CASSPTAGGSGNIQYF. In DNA form, the CDR3 reads TGTGCCAGCAGCCCCACAGCTGGCGGTTCAGGGAACATTCAGTACTTC.

This chain joins TRBV14 and TRBJ2-2; a possible D gene is TRBD1 (5 bases). The V and J ends lost 4 bases and 0 bases respectively, with 12 bases between them. The CDR3 covers 16 residues. Germline V gives CDR1 SGHDN, CDR2 FVKESK. The CDR3 DNA is TGTGCCAGCAGCCTCTTTCAGGGCACGAACACCGGGGAGCTGTTTTTT. Encoded protein: CASSLFQGTNTGELFF.

In this sample, this clonotype turned up many times. V gene TRBV27 combines with J gene TRBJ1-2, with TRBD1 matching 7 bases. Unmatched junction bases numbered 8, after V lost 8 bases and J lost 8 bases. This CDR3 has 12 residues. CDR1 is MNHEY, CDR2 SMNVEV, per germline (reference sequence). The CDR3 is CASRQGVKGYTF. The CDR3 DNA is TGTGCCAGCCGACAGGGAGTGAAGGGCTACACCTTC.

The chain combines TRBV20-1 with TRBJ1-6, with D hard to call. Per germline, CDR1 DFQATT and CDR2 SNEGSKA (reference sequence). CDR3 length: 15 amino acids. Trimming cost V 3 bases and J 0 bases, with 9 bases left between them. The CDR3: CSASEESSYNSPLHF. The CDR3 nucleotides read TGCAGTGCTAGTGAGGAGAGCTCCTATAATTCACCCCTCCACTTT.

This clonotype was picked up many times. V usage is TRBV20-1 and J usage is TRBJ2-7; D uncertain. This CDR3 spans 13 amino acids. The germline V and J ends were trimmed by 5 bases and 2 bases, with 13 bases remaining between them. The germline gives CDR1 DFQATT, CDR2 SNEGSKA (reference sequence). The CDR3 loop is CSAFTAATYEQYF. Here the CDR3 DNA reads TGCAGTGCTTTTACGGCCGCAACCTACGAGCAGTACTTC.

The rearrangement links TRBV7-2 to TRBJ1-6; 7 bases match TRBD1. The trim removed 6 bases at V and 5 bases at J, leaving 4 bases unmatched. Looked up from germline, CDR1 is SGHTA and CDR2 is FQGNSA. This CDR3 spans 14 amino acids. Here the CDR3 DNA reads TGTGCCAGCAGGGAGGGACAGAATAATTCACCCCTCCACTTT. Its protein is CASREGQNNSPLHF.

This clonotype was counted many times. This sequence joins TRBV4-1 and TRBJ2-2; the match to TRBD2 covers 9 bases. V lost 1 base, J lost 1 base, and 4 bases stayed unmatched. This CDR3 has 17 residues. Per the germline V gene, CDR1 is MGHRA and CDR2 is YSYEKL. The CDR3 coding sequence is TGCGCCAGCAGCCAAGTCCTAGCGGGATTGAACACCGGGGAGCTGTTTTTT. Its translation is CASSQVLAGLNTGELFF.

A remark on this clonotype: In this CDR3 the conserved last residue, phenylalanine or tryptophan, is missing, so a read error is likely. V and J are TRBV12-3 or TRBV12-4 and TRBJ2-5, with 7 bases aligning to TRBD2. The CDR3 extends over 15 amino acids. The ends lost 5 bases at V and 3 bases at J; junction bases unmatched: 9. CDR3 sequence reads: CASSIPGLTEETQYL. The CDR3 nucleotides read TGTGCCAGCAGTATACCGGGACTAACAGAAGAGACCCAGTACCTC.

This clonotype was seen ten or more times. This chain joins TRBV6-1 and TRBJ1-2; no definite D call. This CDR3 region has 14 residues. The V end lost 5 bases, the J end lost 4 bases, and 14 bases lay between the germline ends. CDR1 is MNHNS, CDR2 SASEGT, per germline. Here the CDR3 reads CASSPDLGGYGYTF. DNA for the CDR3: TGTGCCAGCAGTCCCGACCTGGGCGGCTATGGCTACACCTTC.

Many counts were recorded for this clonotype. The chain employs TRBV12-3 or TRBV12-4 and TRBJ1-1; the D gene is possibly TRBD1 (6 bases). V gave up 4 bases and J gave up 5 bases, with 11 bases separating them. The CDR3 sequence is 13 residues long. The CDR3 sequence: CASSSGVRTEAFF. In nucleotides, the CDR3 is TGTGCCAGCAGTTCAGGGGTGCGAACTGAAGCTTTCTTT.

A few counts support this clonotype. This chain joins TRBV9 and TRBJ1-3; 8 positions agree with TRBD1. CDR1 SGDLS and CDR2 YYNGEE come from the germline V gene. V lost 2 bases and J lost 2; bases outside the gene matches: 6. The CDR3 has 16 residues. The CDR3 coding sequence is TGTGCCAGCAGCGTGGCCACAGGGGGTACTGGAAACACCATATATTTT. Translating gives CASSVATGGTGNTIYF.

This clonotype was seen a handful of times. The J gene is TRBJ1-1, the V gene TRBV3-1; 9 bases map to TRBD1. There are 15 residues in the CDR3. Trimming removed 6 bases from V and 6 bases from J; junction bases left unmatched: 11. CDR1 is LGHDT, CDR2 YNNKEL, per germline (reference sequence). CDR3 sequence: CASRLGQGAKAEAFF. The DNA for the CDR3 is TGTGCCAGCAGATTGGGACAGGGAGCTAAGGCTGAAGCTTTCTTT.

This clonotype has ten or more counts. The chain couples TRBV30 to TRBJ2-7; possible D gene TRBD1, 6 bases. The CDR3 has 13 amino acids. Trimming removed 0 bases from V and 2 bases from J, with 8 bases in between. CDR1 and CDR2 from the germline V gene are GTSNPN and SVGIG (reference sequence). CDR3 in DNA: TGTGCCTGGAGTGTACAGGGAACCTACGAGCAGTACTTC. Protein sequence: CAWSVQGTYEQYF.

This clonotype was seen ten or more times. This chain uses TRBV20-1 with TRBJ2-5; TRBD2 matches at 11 bases. Germline CDR1 reads DFQATT; CDR2 reads SNEGSKA (reference sequence). V gave up 1 base and J gave up 5 bases; unmatched junction bases: 3. CDR3 length: 14 amino acids. CDR3 residues: CSARATSGSETQYF. The CDR3 DNA reads TGCAGTGCTAGAGCCACTAGCGGGAGCGAGACCCAGTACTTC.

This clonotype showed up just a few times. The J gene is TRBJ1-2, the V gene TRBV5-1; perhaps TRBD1 as D (5 bases). Between the trimmed V and J ends, which lost 2 bases and 4 bases, there was a span of 18 bases. The CDR3 runs to 16 residues. Germline values: CDR1 SGHRS, CDR2 YFSETQ. The CDR3 DNA reads as TGCGCCAGCAGCTTATCATATCGGGACCCCTTCTATGGCTACACCTTC. This codes for CASSLSYRDPFYGYTF.

This clonotype was counted at least ten times. V and J are TRBV12-3 or TRBV12-4 and TRBJ1-2; D is uncertain. Trimming stripped 6 bases from V and 10 bases from J, with 9 bases between. The CDR3 consists of 10 residues. The CDR3 DNA reads TGTGCCAGCAGAGCCGGGGACTACACCTTC. Its translation is CASRAGDYTF.

This clonotype was recorded many times. The chain combines TRBV6-5 with TRBJ1-5; TRBD1 agrees at 11 bases. Germline lookup yields CDR1 MNHEY and CDR2 SVGAGI. With V trimmed by 2 bases and J by 6 bases, 3 bases remained unmatched. This CDR3 contains 15 residues. Written as DNA, the CDR3 is TGTGCCAGCAGTTACGGGACAGGGGGGTTTCAGCCCCAGCATTTT. Amino acids: CASSYGTGGFQPQHF.

This clonotype was seen repeatedly, ten times or more. The chain combines TRBV28 with TRBJ2-5; no clear D gene. The length of the CDR3 is 14 residues. V lost 1 base and J 3 bases, leaving 9 bases between the germline ends. Germline CDR1 reads MDHEN; CDR2 reads SYDVKM. The CDR3, as DNA: TGTGCCAGCAGTTTATCCGCCGGAGAAGAGACCCAGTACTTC. The encoded protein is CASSLSAGEETQYF.